The 22 T cell receptor beta chains presented below share a single source sample, sequenced in a study of CD8 T cells in ankylosing spondylitis. One entry per CDR3 protein, called by TCRdb with MiXCR from the 5' RACE reads. The sample yields roughly 200,000 distinct CDR3 sequences, around 13% seen once. Sequencing was performed on blood, either unsorted or a sorted T cell fraction (not recorded which). Receptors originate from a male donor with ankylosing spondylitis or in good health (not recorded which).

The gene calls are TRBV29-1 and TRBJ2-3, with 9 bases lining up with TRBD2. CDR3 length: 14 amino acids. CDR1 is SQVTM and CDR2 is ANQGSEA in the germline V gene. J lost 6 bases, V lost 4 bases, and 8 bases had no gene match. In nucleotides, the CDR3 is TGCAGCGTTGGATTAGCGGGAGAGGAGGATACGCAGTATTTT. Residues: CSVGLAGEEDTQYF.

This clonotype appeared a few times. The V gene is TRBV5-5, the J gene TRBJ1-1; tentative D call: TRBD1 (5 bases). CDR1 is SGHKS and CDR2 is YYEKEE in the germline V gene (reference sequence). The CDR3 runs to 18 residues. V was trimmed by 2 bases and J by 0 bases, leaving 20 bases between them. The CDR3 reads CASSFRPPGNVMNTEAFF. CDR3 coding DNA: TGTGCCAGCAGCTTTAGGCCACCAGGGAATGTGATGAACACTGAAGCTTTCTTT.

This clonotype was detected a few times. One end of the junction is discordant with germline, which a read error may explain. V gene TRBV11-2 combines with J gene TRBJ2-3; 7 bases agree with TRBD1. CDR3 length: 18 residues. Looked up from germline, CDR1 is SGHAT and CDR2 is FQNNGV. CDR3 nucleotides: TGTGCCAGCAGCTTACAGGGGGAGCTGGGCATAAGCATAGATACGCAGTATTTT. Translated: CASSLQGELGISIDTQYF.

The chain joins TRBV5-6 to TRBJ1-1; D call uncertain. Trimming shortened V by 1 base and J by 6 bases, and 19 bases separated the two germline ends. Looked up from germline, CDR1 is SGHDT and CDR2 is YYEEEE. The CDR3 totals 16 residues. The chain's CDR3 is CASSLSQDGVVAEAFF. DNA of the CDR3: TGTGCCAGCAGCTTGTCCCAGGACGGAGTAGTGGCTGAAGCTTTCTTT.

This clonotype appeared many times. The chain joins TRBV12-3 or TRBV12-4 to TRBJ1-1; 9 nucleotides agree with TRBD1. V trimming: 5 bases; J trimming: 1 base; junction bases outside the gene matches: 8. The CDR3 contains 16 residues. In DNA, the CDR3 is TGTGCCAGCAGTCCCGGACAGGGGTTACGGAACACTGAAGCTTTCTTT. Residues: CASSPGQGLRNTEAFF.

This clonotype was seen many times. The chain combines TRBV5-1 with TRBJ2-7, with D unclear. The V end lost 0 bases, the J end lost 3 bases, and 7 bases lay between the germline ends. Germline CDR1 SGHRS, CDR2 YFSETQ. The CDR3 spans 13 residues. This CDR3 is CASSLGNIYEQYF. The CDR3 region has the DNA TGCGCCAGCAGCTTGGGGAACATCTACGAGCAGTACTTC.

The J gene is TRBJ2-3, the V gene TRBV20-1, with 8 bases matching TRBD1. V was clipped by 6 bases and J by 3 bases; unmatched bases: 11. This CDR3 comprises 15 residues. Germline V gives CDR1 DFQATT, CDR2 SNEGSKA (reference sequence). The CDR3 DNA is TGCAGTGCAGGGGACCTCAGGGGGCGAACAGATACGCAGTATTTT. Protein product: CSAGDLRGRTDTQYF.

Many counts were recorded for this clonotype. The V gene is TRBV28, the J gene TRBJ2-1; tentatively, D is TRBD2 (5 bases). V lost 9 bases and J lost 6, with 9 bases in between. From germline, CDR1 is MDHEN and CDR2 SYDVKM. This CDR3 comprises 11 residues. In DNA form, the CDR3 reads TGTGCCAGTGAGGGAATCAATGAGCAGTTCTTC. It encodes CASEGINEQFF.

This chain uses TRBV7-8 with TRBJ2-1; 13 bases are shared with TRBD2. This CDR3 comprises 16 residues. Germline V CDR1 and CDR2: SGHVS, FQNEAQ. J gave up 6 bases and V 4 bases, and 6 bases lay outside the gene matches. CDR3 amino acids: CASSSLGTSGTNEQFF. For the CDR3, the DNA is TGTGCCAGCAGCTCCCTCGGGACTAGCGGGACCAATGAGCAGTTCTTC.

This clonotype came up many times. The chain recombines TRBV12-3 or TRBV12-4 with TRBJ2-7; possible D gene TRBD1, 6 bases. The CDR3 runs to 14 residues. The V end lost 3 bases, the J end lost 3 bases, and 12 bases lay between the germline ends. The CDR3 reads CASSFRTDRYEQYF. DNA for the CDR3: TGTGCCAGCAGTTTTAGGACAGACCGCTACGAGCAGTACTTC.

The J gene is TRBJ2-1, the V gene TRBV11-2, with D possibly TRBD1 on 6 matching bases. Trimming took 4 bases from V and 1 from J, leaving 11 bases between them. CDR3 size: 15 residues. Germline loops: CDR1 SGHAT, CDR2 FQNNGV. CDR3: CASSWTVMSYNEQFF. Here the CDR3 DNA reads TGTGCCAGCAGCTGGACAGTTATGTCCTACAATGAGCAGTTCTTC.

The rearrangement uses TRBV4-2 and TRBJ2-5; D remains ambiguous. V was clipped by 0 bases and J by 2 bases, with 10 bases between them. This CDR3 has 15 residues. The germline gives CDR1 LGHNA, CDR2 YNFKEQ. The CDR3 here is CASSQEGLVQETQYF. CDR3 sequence (DNA): TGTGCCAGCAGCCAAGAAGGGCTAGTACAAGAGACCCAGTACTTC.

This clonotype showed up just a few times. V gene TRBV7-9 combines with J gene TRBJ2-7; TRBD1 is a possible D gene (6 bases). Looked up from germline, CDR1 is SEHNR and CDR2 is FQNEAQ (reference sequence). V was shortened by 4 bases and J by 7 bases, with 11 bases between the two germline ends. The CDR3 loop spans 12 amino acids. The CDR3 DNA follows: TGTGCCAGCAGCTCCACAGGGAGTGAGCAGTACTTC. Encoded protein: CASSSTGSEQYF. Drawing the rest from reference TRBV7-9 and TRBJ2-7, the complete variable domain is DTGVSQNPRHKITKRGQNVTFRCDPISEHNRLYWYRQTLGQGPEFLTYFQNEAQLEKSRLLSDRFSAERPKGSFSTLEIQRTEQGDSAMYLCASSSTGSEQYFGPGTRLTVT.

The J gene is TRBJ2-1, the V gene TRBV10-3, with 7 bases fitting TRBD1. The germline gives CDR1 ENHRY, CDR2 SYGVKD. The V gene end was trimmed by 3 bases and the J gene end by 5 bases; junction bases not matched to a gene: 22. The CDR3 has 20 amino acids. The CDR3 sequence: CAISDVSEVDRESFHNEQFF. CDR3 nucleotide sequence: TGTGCCATCAGTGATGTCTCGGAGGTAGACAGGGAATCATTCCACAATGAGCAGTTCTTC.

Many counts were recorded for this clonotype. This chain connects TRBV4-1 to TRBJ2-7, with 12 bases aligning to TRBD2. CDR3 length: 17 residues. CDR1 and CDR2 from the germline V gene are MGHRA and YSYEKL. J was trimmed by 2 bases and V by 0 bases; bases with no gene match: 5. This chain's CDR3 is CASSQEASSGGAYEQYF. CDR3 nucleotides: TGCGCCAGCAGCCAAGAGGCTTCTAGCGGGGGGGCCTACGAGCAGTACTTC.

V and J are TRBV20-1 and TRBJ1-2, with 9 positions matching TRBD1. J gave up 0 bases and V 3 bases, and 5 bases lay outside the gene matches. The germline V gene has CDR1 DFQATT and CDR2 SNEGSKA (reference sequence). This CDR3 is built from 15 residues. CDR3 in amino acids: CSASLQGATNYGYTF. In DNA form, the CDR3 reads TGCAGTGCTAGTCTACAGGGGGCGACTAACTATGGCTACACCTTC.

Only a few counts were recorded for this clonotype. The chain links TRBV15 to TRBJ1-1, with 9 bases identical to TRBD1. This CDR3 contains 16 residues. Germline CDR1 is LNHNV and CDR2 is YYDKDF (reference sequence). V lost 1 base and J lost 3; bases outside the gene matches: 6. The CDR3 here is CATSRGRQGVYTEAFF. The CDR3 DNA follows: TGTGCCACCAGCAGAGGAAGACAGGGGGTATACACTGAAGCTTTCTTT. The variable domain in full, completed from reference TRBV15 and TRBJ1-1, reads DAMVIQNPRYQVTQFGKPVTLSCSQTLNHNVMYWYQQKSSQAPKLLFHYYDKDFNNEADTPDNFQSRRPNTSFCFLDIRSPGLGDTAMYLCATSRGRQGVYTEAFFGQGTRLTVV.

Only a few counts were recorded for this clonotype. This chain joins TRBV24-1 and TRBJ2-1, with unresolved D. This CDR3 region has 13 residues. The germline V gene encodes CDR1 KGHDR and CDR2 SFDVKD. V lost 2 bases to trimming and J lost 4 bases, with 5 bases between them. In DNA form, the CDR3 reads TGTGCCACCAGTGATTCTGTATACAATGAGCAGTTCTTC. Its translation: CATSDSVYNEQFF.

V usage is TRBV7-8 and J usage is TRBJ2-1, with D tentatively TRBD1 (5 bases). Germline CDR1 and CDR2: SGHVS and FQNEAQ. V gave up 5 bases and J gave up 4 bases, with 9 bases separating them. CDR3 size: 13 residues. CDR3 residues: CASSLRQYNEQFF. The CDR3, as DNA: TGTGCCAGCAGCCTTAGACAGTACAATGAGCAGTTCTTC.

This clonotype was detected a few times. The chain recombines TRBV3-1 with TRBJ2-6, with 7 bases that match TRBD1. Trimming took 4 bases from V and 4 from J; bases not matched to a gene: 4. The germline CDR1 and CDR2 sequences are LGHDT and YNNKEL (reference sequence). This CDR3 has 15 amino acids. The DNA for the CDR3 is TGTGCCAGCAGCCGACAGGGTGACGGGGCCAACGTCCTGACTTTC. Its translation is CASSRQGDGANVLTF.

V gene TRBV7-8 combines with J gene TRBJ1-5; D call uncertain. CDR1 is SGHVS and CDR2 is FQNEAQ in the germline V gene. The CDR3 totals 15 residues. V was cut by 2 bases and J by 6 bases, with 14 bases left in between. CDR3 protein: CASSLSQSPRQPQHF. The DNA for the CDR3 is TGTGCCAGCAGCTTATCGCAGTCGCCGCGTCAGCCCCAGCATTTT.

The J gene is TRBJ2-5, the V gene TRBV5-1; D might be TRBD1 or TRBD2, each matching 5 bases. The CDR3 covers 14 residues. CDR1 is SGHRS and CDR2 is YFSETQ in the germline V gene. V lost 2 bases and J 5 bases, leaving 13 bases between the germline ends. Here the CDR3 DNA reads TGCGCCAGCAGCTTCCGAGGGGCTGAGGAGACCCAGTACTTC. It is translated as CASSFRGAEETQYF.